The 6 T cell receptor beta chains below all came from one sample that was sequenced in a study of T cells after yellow fever vaccination. In TCRdb, the 5' RACE reads were re-called with MiXCR into one record per CDR3 protein. This sample has some 320,000 distinct CDR3 sequences; about 10% occur once, and the top ten carry around 3.1%. The material was CD4+ T cells sorted from PBMCs, obtained 5 days after the yellow fever booster vaccination. The receptors were sampled from a man in his late teens or twenties who received the YFV17D yellow fever vaccine.

This clonotype was seen ten or more times. This sequence joins TRBV6-5 and TRBJ2-3; possibly TRBD2 for D (6 bases). V lost 2 bases and J 7 bases, leaving 7 bases between the germline ends. This CDR3 spans 12 amino acids. The germline V gene encodes CDR1 MNHEY and CDR2 SVGAGI. This chain's CDR3 is CASSYGGNTQYF. CDR3 bases: TGTGCCAGCAGTTACGGCGGGAATACGCAGTATTTT.

This clonotype has a count of ten or more. The rearrangement links TRBV6-5 to TRBJ1-5; D remains unclear. V shed 5 bases and J shed 0 bases, with 8 bases lying between them. CDR1 and CDR2 (germline): MNHEY, SVGAGI. CDR3 length: 14 residues. CDR3 DNA: TGTGCCAGCAGTCAGAGTAATAGCAATCAGCCCCAGCATTTT. It specifies CASSQSNSNQPQHF.

This clonotype occurred a few times. The chain uses TRBV6-1 and TRBJ2-7; tentative D call: TRBD1 (6 bases). There are 14 residues in the CDR3. V was clipped by 8 bases and J by 4 bases, with 18 bases between them. Germline values: CDR1 MNHNS, CDR2 SASEGT. In nucleotides, the CDR3 is TGTGCCAGCGACAGGCAGGGGCCGGTATACGAGCAGTACTTC. This codes for CASDRQGPVYEQYF.

There are a few counts of this clonotype. The J gene is TRBJ2-7, the V gene TRBV5-6, with D possibly matching TRBD1 (5 bases). CDR1 is SGHDT, CDR2 YYEEEE, per germline. Trimming took 4 bases from V and 3 from J, leaving 11 bases between them. This CDR3 is 13 amino acids long. CDR3 residues: CASSRAGFYEQYF. Here the CDR3 DNA reads TGTGCCAGCAGCCGGGCAGGGTTCTACGAGCAGTACTTC.

This chain uses TRBV11-1 with TRBJ1-1; no clear D. Germline V lookup: CDR1 SGHAT, CDR2 FQDESV (reference sequence). V lost 5 bases and J 4 bases, leaving 14 bases between the germline ends. The CDR3 totals 14 residues. This CDR3 reads CASSRNGLGTEAFF. The CDR3 region has the DNA TGTGCCAGCAGCCGCAATGGGTTGGGCACTGAAGCTTTCTTT.

The rearrangement links TRBV5-4 to TRBJ1-1; no clear D. Trimming pared 0 bases from V and 3 bases from J, leaving 15 bases between. The CDR3 totals 16 residues. Per germline, CDR1 SGHNT and CDR2 YYREEE (reference sequence). CDR3 amino acids: CASSLVNRGDDTEAFF. In nucleotides, the CDR3 is TGTGCCAGCAGCTTGGTAAATCGGGGAGACGACACTGAAGCTTTCTTT.